The 28 T cell receptor beta chains listed next were all sequenced from one sample in a study of cytotoxic CD8 clonotypes in ibrutinib-treated CLL. Sequencing was performed with immunoSEQ multiplex PCR; in TCRdb, only in-frame clones are kept and a portion is missing. This sample has almost 250,000 clones; around three quarters occur once, and the top ten carry approximately 15%. Here the sequenced sample was PBMCs, taken after 24 months of ibrutinib treatment. Receptors originate from a human donor with chronic lymphocytic leukemia.

The gene calls are TRBV7-9 and TRBJ2-4, with D possibly matching TRBD1 (6 bases). Germline loops: CDR1 SEHNR, CDR2 FQNEAQ (reference sequence). V was trimmed by 6 bases and J by 0 bases, leaving 15 bases between them. The CDR3 contains 16 residues. The CDR3 coding sequence is TGTGCCAGCAGTGATGGACAGTTACTAGCCAAAAACATTCAGTACTTC. This codes for CASSDGQLLAKNIQYF.

The rearrangement links TRBV27 to TRBJ2-7, with unresolved D. Looked up from germline, CDR1 is MNHEY and CDR2 is SMNVEV (reference sequence). The CDR3 is 13 residues long. V lost 4 bases, J lost 2 bases, and 9 bases lay in between. The CDR3 DNA reads TGTGCCAGCAGTTCCTCCCCCCCCTACGAGCAGTACTTC. Translated: CASSSSPPYEQYF.

This rearrangement joins TRBV6-5 to TRBJ2-7; 8 positions agree with TRBD2. With 4 bases clipped from V and 5 bases from J, the junction kept 7 bases outside the gene matches. The V gene's germline CDR1 is MNHEY and CDR2 SVGAGI. The CDR3 is 14 amino acids. Written as DNA, the CDR3 is TGTGCCAGCAGTTCCGATGGACTAGCTGACGAGCAGTACTTC. Encoded protein: CASSSDGLADEQYF.

The chain has TRBV30 and TRBJ1-1, with unresolved D. The germline gives CDR1 GTSNPN, CDR2 SVGIG (reference sequence). V was shortened by 1 base and J by 6 bases, with 9 bases between the two germline ends. CDR3 length equals 12 residues. The CDR3 loop reads CAWSAGGPEAFF. CDR3 coding DNA: TGTGCCTGGAGTGCGGGAGGGCCTGAAGCTTTCTTT.

This clone occurred once. The gene calls are TRBV7-6 and TRBJ2-5; D call uncertain. Germline-derived CDR1 and CDR2 are SGHVS and FNYEAQ. Deletions cut 1 base from V and 2 bases from J, with 8 bases between. CDR3 length: 14 residues. The CDR3 nucleotides read TGTGCCAGCAGCTTAGAAGCATATCAAGAGACCCAGTACTTC. As protein: CASSLEAYQETQYF. The full variable domain, in which reference TRBV7-6 and TRBJ2-5 provide the parts outside the CDR3, is GAGVSQSPRYKVTKRGQDVALRCDPISGHVSLYWYRQALGQGPEFLTYFNYEAQQDKSGLPNDRFSAERPEGSISTLTIQRTEQRDSAMYRCASSLEAYQETQYFGPGTRLLVL.

The rearrangement uses TRBV30 and TRBJ2-1; D tentatively fits TRBD1 or TRBD2 (5 bases each). The V and J ends lost 5 bases and 15 bases respectively, with 17 bases between them. The CDR3 has 11 amino acids. Germline CDR1 reads GTSNPN; CDR2 reads SVGIG (reference sequence). Here the CDR3 DNA reads TGTGCCTGGTTAGGGGCCGGTGGGGGGTTCTTC. Encoded protein: CAWLGAGGGFF.

V is TRBV10-2 and J is TRBJ2-5; D gene unclear. V was clipped by 2 bases and J by 5 bases, with 6 bases between them. This CDR3 region has 12 residues. Germline V gene lookup returns CDR1 WSHSY and CDR2 SAAADI. CDR3 amino acids: CASSERRETQYF. The CDR3, as DNA: TGCGCCAGCAGTGAGCGGCGGGAGACCCAGTACTTC.

The chain carries TRBV10-1 and TRBJ2-1; the D gene is possibly TRBD2 (5 bases). CDR1 and CDR2 (germline): WNHNN, SYGVQD (reference sequence). The CDR3 is 15 amino acids. V lost 0 bases and J lost 8, with 14 bases in between. The CDR3 DNA follows: TGCGCCAGCAGTGAGTCGACTGAGGGAAGCTATGAGCAGTTCTTC. Its protein product is CASSESTEGSYEQFF.

V and J are TRBV5-1 and TRBJ1-2, with D unresolved. Trimming cost V 3 bases and J 6 bases, with 18 bases left between them. Germline CDR1 is SGHRS and CDR2 is YFSETQ. The CDR3 has 15 amino acids. The CDR3 coding sequence is TGCGCCAGCAGCTCCCAAGGACTCAACACGAATGGCTACACCTTC. Translation gives CASSSQGLNTNGYTF.

This clone was detected only once. The chain uses TRBV10-3 and TRBJ2-3; 7 nucleotides agree with TRBD2. This CDR3 has 15 amino acids. Germline loops: CDR1 ENHRY, CDR2 SYGVKD. V gave up 6 bases and J gave up 3 bases; unmatched junction bases: 9. CDR3 sequence: CAISSGLAETDTQYF. CDR3 DNA: TGTGCCATCAGCTCCGGGCTAGCGGAGACAGATACGCAGTATTTT.

J is TRBJ1-1 and V is TRBV6-5; D not certain. Germline V gene lookup returns CDR1 MNHEY and CDR2 SVGAGI. The CDR3 has 15 amino acids. V lost 0 bases to trimming and J lost 1 base, with 9 bases between them. In nucleotides, the CDR3 is TGTGCCAGCAGTTACTCCCCTGTCAGGAACACTGAAGCTTTCTTT. Translated, it gives CASSYSPVRNTEAFF.

The chain has TRBV25-1 and TRBJ2-7, with 8 bases that match TRBD2. This CDR3 is 14 amino acids long. Germline-derived CDR1 and CDR2 are MGHDK and SYGVNS. The V segment lost 8 bases and the J segment 0 bases; nucleotides outside the gene matches: 6. CDR3 nucleotide sequence: TGTGCCAGCGGAGGACTAGCAACCTCCTACGAGCAGTACTTC. Translated, it gives CASGGLATSYEQYF.

The V call is TRBV7-3, the J call TRBJ1-1; D not certain. The ends were cut back, 2 bases at V and 1 base at J, with 5 bases in the middle. The CDR3 totals 13 residues. Looked up from germline, CDR1 is SGHTA and CDR2 is FQGTGA. CDR3 region: CASSLSGNTEAFF. The CDR3 coding sequence is TGTGCCAGCAGCTTATCCGGGAACACTGAAGCTTTCTTT.

This chain links TRBV29-1 with TRBJ2-5; a possible D gene is TRBD1 (6 bases). This CDR3 is 12 amino acids long. Per the germline V gene, CDR1 is SQVTM and CDR2 is ANQGSEA. With 7 bases removed from V and 2 bases from J, the gap between germline ends came to 11 bases. CDR3 sequence (DNA): TGCAGCGCCATGACAGGTCAAGAGACCCAGTACTTC. This gives the protein CSAMTGQETQYF.

This clone was detected only once. V gene TRBV30 combines with J gene TRBJ1-5, with 12 bases aligning to TRBD1. V shed 1 base, J shed 7 bases, and the junction held 5 bases outside the gene matches. The CDR3 contains 15 residues. CDR1 and CDR2 (germline): GTSNPN, SVGIG (reference sequence). The CDR3 protein is CAWSGGQGAEQPQHF. The CDR3 DNA reads as TGTGCCTGGAGTGGGGGACAGGGGGCAGAACAGCCCCAGCATTTT.

This clone was counted a few times. V gene TRBV5-1 combines with J gene TRBJ1-2; no definite D call. V lost 4 bases, J lost 0 bases, and 10 bases lay in between. The CDR3 totals 14 residues. Per germline, CDR1 SGHRS and CDR2 YFSETQ. The CDR3 DNA reads as TGCGCCAGCAGCCAGACACCGACTAACTATGGCTACACCTTC. This gives the protein CASSQTPTNYGYTF.

This clone has just a few counts. J is TRBJ2-7 and V is TRBV14, with TRBD1 identical over 8 bases. In germline, CDR1 is SGHDN, CDR2 FVKESK. This CDR3 is built from 16 residues. The V gene end was trimmed by 1 base and the J gene end by 3 bases; junction bases not matched to a gene: 8. The CDR3: CASSQGTGISIYEQYF. CDR3 DNA sequence: TGTGCCAGCAGCCAAGGGACAGGGATCAGCATCTACGAGCAGTACTTC.

Regarding this clone: This sample also contains other DNA sequences that code for the same CDR3. The rearrangement links TRBV19 to TRBJ2-4; D is uncertain. V lost 0 bases and J lost 0, with 6 bases in between. In germline, CDR1 is LNHDA, CDR2 SQIVND (reference sequence). The CDR3 runs 15 residues. In DNA, the CDR3 is TGTGCCAGTAGTATAGAGGCTCTAGCCAAAAACATTCAGTACTTC. The encoded protein is CASSIEALAKNIQYF.

The rearrangement uses TRBV18 and TRBJ2-5; no clear D. The CDR3 runs 15 residues. Looked up from germline, CDR1 is KGHSH and CDR2 is LQKENI. Trimming left V 3 bases short and J 1 base short, with 12 bases between. CDR3 nucleotides: TGTGCCAGCTCACCGCTGCCGGACGTCCAAGAGACCCAGTACTTC. Amino acids: CASSPLPDVQETQYF.

The chain uses TRBV28 and TRBJ2-5; TRBD1 aligns across 11 bases. Germline CDR1 reads MDHEN; CDR2 reads SYDVKM. V gave up 3 bases and J gave up 2 bases; unmatched junction bases: 8. The CDR3 sequence is 17 residues long. In DNA form, the CDR3 reads TGTGCCAGCAGTTTTTCTTTGGGGACAGGGGGGCAAGAGACCCAGTACTTC. Translating gives CASSFSLGTGGQETQYF.

The chain recombines TRBV9 with TRBJ1-3; possible D gene TRBD1, 5 bases. V was trimmed by 4 bases and J by 2 bases, leaving 13 bases between them. The CDR3 spans 15 residues. Germline lookup yields CDR1 SGDLS and CDR2 YYNGEE. CDR3 coding DNA: TGTGCCAGCAGCCCCGGGGGGGTTGCTGGAAACACCATATATTTT. Its translation: CASSPGGVAGNTIYF.

The chain couples TRBV28 to TRBJ2-7; unclear D gene. From germline, CDR1 is MDHEN and CDR2 SYDVKM. The CDR3 is made up of 11 amino acids. V gave up 3 bases and J gave up 5 bases, with 5 bases separating them. CDR3 protein: CASSLSDEQYF. The CDR3 DNA follows: TGTGCCAGCAGTTTGTCTGACGAGCAGTACTTC.

The chain recombines TRBV7-9 with TRBJ1-4; TRBD1 aligns across 7 bases. The CDR3 length is 14 residues. J lost 7 bases, V lost 1 base, and 3 bases had no gene match. The V gene's germline CDR1 is SEHNR and CDR2 FQNEAQ (reference sequence). The CDR3 DNA reads TGTGCCAGCAGCTTAGGAGGGGGCAGTGAAAAACTGTTTTTT. Protein: CASSLGGGSEKLFF.

The chain is built from TRBV2 and TRBJ2-2; D is unresolved. Germline CDR1 SNHLY, CDR2 FYNNEI. CDR3 length: 13 residues. V gave up 2 bases and J gave up 5 bases, with 6 bases separating them. The CDR3 sequence is CASSEIQTGELFF. CDR3 DNA: TGTGCCAGCAGTGAAATTCAGACCGGGGAGCTGTTTTTT.

This clone was seen more than once but under ten times. The rearrangement joins TRBV29-1 to TRBJ2-7; a possible D gene is TRBD2 (5 bases). Germline-derived CDR1 and CDR2 are SQVTM and ANQGSEA. CDR3 length equals 12 residues. Trimming cost V 4 bases and J 5 bases, with 12 bases left between them. CDR3 in amino acids: CSVGGSGNEQYF. The CDR3 DNA follows: TGCAGCGTTGGTGGGAGTGGCAACGAGCAGTACTTC.

This clone occurred once. The V call is TRBV25-1, the J call TRBJ2-4; possibly TRBD1 for D (6 bases). The CDR3 covers 15 residues. CDR1 and CDR2 (germline): MGHDK, SYGVNS. The V end lost 8 bases, the J end lost 0 bases, and 14 bases lay between the germline ends. In DNA, the CDR3 is TGTGCCAGCGAGGACAGTTGGTCAGCCAAAAACATTCAGTACTTC. This gives the protein CASEDSWSAKNIQYF.

The V call is TRBV27, the J call TRBJ2-7; 9 positions agree with TRBD2. Germline CDR1 reads MNHEY; CDR2 reads SMNVEV (reference sequence). CDR3 length equals 14 residues. V lost 7 bases, J lost 2 bases, and 6 bases stayed unmatched. CDR3 coding DNA: TGTGCCAGCACCAGCGGGGGGCGCGCCTACGAGCAGTACTTC. This translates into CASTSGGRAYEQYF.

This clone turned up a few times. The chain couples TRBV10-2 to TRBJ2-7; no clear D gene. The CDR3 has 13 amino acids. Trimming cost V 0 bases and J 3 bases, with 6 bases left between them. CDR1 is WSHSY, CDR2 SAAADI, per germline. The CDR3 bases are TGCGCCAGCAGTGAGTCGACGAACTACGAGCAGTACTTC. Residues: CASSESTNYEQYF.